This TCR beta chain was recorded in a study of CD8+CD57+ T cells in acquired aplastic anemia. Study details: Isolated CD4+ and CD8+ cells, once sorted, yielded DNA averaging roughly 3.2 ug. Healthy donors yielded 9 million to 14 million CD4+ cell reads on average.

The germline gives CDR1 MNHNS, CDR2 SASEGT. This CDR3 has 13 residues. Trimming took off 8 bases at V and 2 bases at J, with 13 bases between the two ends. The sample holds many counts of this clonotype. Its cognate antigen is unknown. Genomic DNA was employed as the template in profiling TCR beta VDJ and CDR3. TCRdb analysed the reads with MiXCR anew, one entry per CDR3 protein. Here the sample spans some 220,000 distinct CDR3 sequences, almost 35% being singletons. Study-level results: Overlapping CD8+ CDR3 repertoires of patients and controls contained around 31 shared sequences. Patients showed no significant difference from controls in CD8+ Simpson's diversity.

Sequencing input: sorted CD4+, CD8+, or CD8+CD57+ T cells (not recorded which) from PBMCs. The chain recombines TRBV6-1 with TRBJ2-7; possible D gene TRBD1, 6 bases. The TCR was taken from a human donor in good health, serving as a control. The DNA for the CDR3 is TGTGCCAGCTCCAGGGGTATCACCTACGAGCAGTACTTC. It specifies CASSRGITYEQYF.